These 21 T cell receptor beta chains originate from one sample sequenced in a study of identical twins. TCRdb recomputed calls from the 5' RACE reads with MiXCR, one row per CDR3 protein. The sample records some 96,000 distinct CDR3 sequences, about 5.6% being singletons. Sequencing was performed on memory T cells sorted from blood. These receptors originate from a woman aged 50 to 65 in good health.

This clonotype was detected a few times. The V call is TRBV10-1, the J call TRBJ2-1; 7 nucleotides line up with TRBD2. CDR1 is WNHNN and CDR2 is SYGVQD in the germline V gene (reference sequence). The junction had 9 bases not matched to a gene; V was cut back by 3 bases and J by 10 bases. The CDR3 totals 14 residues. CDR3 nucleotide sequence: TGCGCCAGCAGTGAAGAGGCGGGAGAGGGAGAGCAGTTCTTC. Amino acids: CASSEEAGEGEQFF.

This clonotype has only a few counts. This rearrangement joins TRBV7-9 to TRBJ1-2, with D tentatively TRBD1 (5 bases). Germline-derived CDR1 and CDR2 are SEHNR and FQNEAQ (reference sequence). Trimming pared 10 bases from V and 3 bases from J, leaving 9 bases between. The CDR3 is made up of 11 amino acids. The CDR3 nucleotides read TGTGCCATAGACAGAGACTATGGCTACACCTTC. Translated: CAIDRDYGYTF.

At least ten counts were recorded for this clonotype. The chain is built from TRBV12-3 or TRBV12-4 and TRBJ1-5, with D unclear. The V end lost 6 bases, the J end lost 11 bases, and 17 bases lay between the germline ends. The CDR3 runs 13 residues. Written as DNA, the CDR3 is TGTGCCAGCAGCCGGCGTCAGGTAGGAGCCCAGCATTTT. This sequence encodes CASSRRQVGAQHF.

This clonotype was picked up many times. CDR3 amino acids: CATSDPRGLNTGELFF. CDR3 coding DNA: TGTGCCACCAGTGATCCCAGGGGGCTTAACACCGGGGAGCTGTTTTTT. V usage is TRBV24-1 and J usage is TRBJ2-2, with 8 bases fitting TRBD1. This CDR3 has 16 residues. Germline lookup yields CDR1 KGHDR and CDR2 SFDVKD. V dropped 3 bases and J dropped 2; count of bases not matched to a gene: 4.

In its sample, this clonotype was seen a few times. The chain carries TRBV10-3 and TRBJ2-1; weak D call: TRBD1 (5 bases). Germline lookup yields CDR1 ENHRY and CDR2 SYGVKD. Deletions cut 10 bases from V and 1 base from J, with 20 bases between. The CDR3 runs to 16 residues. CDR3 loop: CATMPQGASSYNEQFF. The CDR3 bases are TGTGCCACCATGCCCCAAGGGGCGTCTTCCTACAATGAGCAGTTCTTC.

At least ten counts were recorded for this clonotype. The CDR3 DNA sequence: TGTGCCAGCTCACCTTCAGCGGATACGCAGTATTTT. This translates into CASSPSADTQYF. The rearrangement joins TRBV18 to TRBJ2-3, with no clear D. V lost 3 bases, J lost 6 bases, and 7 bases lay in between. The CDR3 is made up of 12 amino acids. From germline, CDR1 is KGHSH and CDR2 LQKENI.

This clonotype was counted ten times or more. The V gene is TRBV7-9, the J gene TRBJ2-1; D uncertain. CDR3 length: 13 amino acids. CDR1 is SEHNR, CDR2 FQNEAQ, per germline (reference sequence). Trimming shortened V by 3 bases and J by 8 bases, and 11 bases separated the two germline ends. For the CDR3, the DNA is TGTGCCAGCAGCTTTTTGGGTAGGGATGAGCAGTTCTTC. It translates to CASSFLGRDEQFF.

This clonotype was counted many times. This sequence joins TRBV25-1 and TRBJ2-5; D remains ambiguous. Between the trimmed V and J ends, which lost 3 bases and 1 base, there was a span of 9 bases. The CDR3 loop spans 14 amino acids. From germline, CDR1 is MGHDK and CDR2 SYGVNS. CDR3 sequence (DNA): TGTGCCAGCAGTGATGGCAGATCCCAAGAGACCCAGTACTTC. Amino acids: CASSDGRSQETQYF.

This clonotype was counted many times. V usage is TRBV29-1 and J usage is TRBJ1-1; no clear D. The ends were cut back, 6 bases at V and 2 bases at J, with 10 bases in the middle. Germline-derived CDR1 and CDR2 are SQVTM and ANQGSEA. The CDR3 runs to 12 residues. This CDR3 is CSVTEINTEAFF. The DNA of the CDR3 is TGCAGCGTCACAGAGATTAACACTGAAGCTTTCTTT.

This clonotype appeared many times. The chain has TRBV9 and TRBJ1-6; tentatively, D is TRBD1 (5 bases). CDR1 is SGDLS, CDR2 YYNGEE, per germline. V shed 3 bases and J shed 9 bases, with 16 bases lying between them. The CDR3 spans 15 residues. CDR3 bases: TGTGCCAGCAGCGCCCGAGACCTTAGGGGTTCACCCCTCCACTTT. Its translation is CASSARDLRGSPLHF.

This clonotype has a count of ten or more. The chain employs TRBV7-8 and TRBJ2-7; no clear D gene. Trimming left V 1 base short and J 5 bases short, with 9 bases between. The germline CDR1 and CDR2 sequences are SGHVS and FQNEAQ. This CDR3 spans 13 amino acids. The CDR3 is CASSLVMGHEQYV. DNA of the CDR3: TGTGCCAGCAGCTTAGTTATGGGCCACGAGCAGTACGTC.

The rearrangement links TRBV9 to TRBJ2-1, with 16 bases fitting TRBD2. Germline values: CDR1 SGDLS, CDR2 YYNGEE. Losses at the gene ends were 4 bases for V and 9 bases for J; bases not matched to a gene: 7. The length of the CDR3 is 16 residues. The CDR3 protein is CASSRSGTSGRAEQFF. In nucleotides, the CDR3 is TGTGCCAGCAGCCGATCCGGGACTAGCGGGAGGGCTGAGCAGTTCTTC.

In this sample, this clonotype turned up many times. The genes are TRBV10-3 and TRBJ2-7; 9 bases match TRBD2. Germline V lookup: CDR1 ENHRY, CDR2 SYGVKD. The CDR3 covers 15 residues. Trimming cost V 6 bases and J 2 bases; bases outside gene matches: 8. The DNA of the CDR3 is TGTGCCATCAGAGATGGGACTAGCCTTACCTACGAGCAGTACTTC. The encoded protein is CAIRDGTSLTYEQYF.

This clonotype came up many times. V is TRBV6-5 and J is TRBJ1-2; 7 bases agree with TRBD1. This CDR3 has 15 amino acids. Germline lookup yields CDR1 MNHEY and CDR2 SVGAGI. J gave up 7 bases and V 0 bases, and 8 bases lay outside the gene matches. The CDR3 loop is CASSYSKGAIGGYTF. As DNA, the CDR3 is TGTGCCAGCAGTTACTCAAAGGGGGCGATTGGTGGCTACACCTTC.

This chain joins TRBV4-1 and TRBJ2-2; TRBD1 matches at 7 bases. V dropped 0 bases and J dropped 3; count of bases not matched to a gene: 1. Germline V gene data show CDR1 as MGHRA and CDR2 as YSYEKL. The CDR3 sequence is 15 residues long. The CDR3 DNA sequence: TGCGCCAGCAGCCAAGACAGGGGGTACACCGGGGAGCTGTTTTTT. This encodes CASSQDRGYTGELFF.

This chain links TRBV11-3 with TRBJ2-1; 7 bases align to TRBD2. Germline values: CDR1 SGHNT, CDR2 YENEEA. The CDR3 covers 15 residues. V dropped 1 base and J dropped 5; count of bases not matched to a gene: 5. CDR3 nucleotides: TGTGCCAGCAGCTTAGGGGAGGGCCGGAACAATGAGCAGTTCTTC. Amino acid sequence: CASSLGEGRNNEQFF.

Ten or more counts support this clonotype. The chain couples TRBV29-1 to TRBJ2-1, with unresolved D. V was cut by 5 bases and J by 4 bases, with 6 bases left in between. CDR1 and CDR2 (germline): SQVTM, ANQGSEA. The CDR3 spans 11 residues. This CDR3 is CSVRYYNEQFF. CDR3 nucleotides: TGCAGCGTTCGGTATTACAATGAGCAGTTCTTC.

This clonotype was seen a handful of times. The V call is TRBV5-1, the J call TRBJ1-4; D possibly corresponds to TRBD1 (6 bases). V was shortened by 0 bases and J by 10 bases, with 16 bases between the two germline ends. This CDR3 has 15 amino acids. Germline V CDR1 and CDR2: SGHRS, YFSETQ. The CDR3 here is CASSLETGSFRKLFF. The DNA for the CDR3 is TGCGCCAGCAGCTTGGAAACAGGGAGTTTTAGAAAACTGTTTTTT.

This clonotype was seen a few times. The chain uses TRBV6-1 and TRBJ2-1, with 9 bases identical to TRBD2. This CDR3 spans 14 amino acids. CDR1 is MNHNS and CDR2 is SASEGT in the germline V gene. V was pared by 6 bases and J by 10 bases, with 10 bases of the junction left unmatched. In DNA form, the CDR3 reads TGTGCCAGCAGACACCCGGGACTAGCTCGGGAGCAGTTCTTC. This gives the protein CASRHPGLAREQFF.

In this sample, this clonotype turned up many times. The CDR3 region has the DNA TGCGCCAGCAGCTTGGGGGGCCTAGTCCAAGGGCAGTTCTTC. Residues: CASSLGGLVQGQFF. The genes are TRBV5-1 and TRBJ2-1, with a tentative D call TRBD1 (5 bases). Trimming took off 0 bases at V and 12 bases at J, with 16 bases between the two ends. The V gene's germline CDR1 is SGHRS and CDR2 YFSETQ. CDR3 size: 14 residues.

This clonotype was seen ten or more times. V gene TRBV13 combines with J gene TRBJ2-7, with D tentatively TRBD2 (5 bases). The germline V gene encodes CDR1 PRHDT and CDR2 FYEKMQ (reference sequence). The CDR3 extends over 13 amino acids. The V end was cut by 5 bases, the J end by 6 bases, with 14 bases between. CDR3 amino acids: CASSTKRFTEQYF. CDR3 nucleotide sequence: TGTGCCAGCAGCACGAAGCGGTTCACCGAGCAGTACTTC.